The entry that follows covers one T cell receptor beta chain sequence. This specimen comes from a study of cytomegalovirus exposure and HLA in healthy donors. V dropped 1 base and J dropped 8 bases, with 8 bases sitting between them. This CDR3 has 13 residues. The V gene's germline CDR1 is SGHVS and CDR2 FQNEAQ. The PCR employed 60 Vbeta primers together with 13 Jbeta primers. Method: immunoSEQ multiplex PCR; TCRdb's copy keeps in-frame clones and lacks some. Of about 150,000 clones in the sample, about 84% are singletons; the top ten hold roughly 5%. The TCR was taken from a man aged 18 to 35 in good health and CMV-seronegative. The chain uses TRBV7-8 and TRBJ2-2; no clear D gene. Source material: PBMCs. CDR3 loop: CASSLVIQGELFF. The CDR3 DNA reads TGTGCCAGCAGCTTAGTTATACAGGGGGAGCTGTTTTTT.